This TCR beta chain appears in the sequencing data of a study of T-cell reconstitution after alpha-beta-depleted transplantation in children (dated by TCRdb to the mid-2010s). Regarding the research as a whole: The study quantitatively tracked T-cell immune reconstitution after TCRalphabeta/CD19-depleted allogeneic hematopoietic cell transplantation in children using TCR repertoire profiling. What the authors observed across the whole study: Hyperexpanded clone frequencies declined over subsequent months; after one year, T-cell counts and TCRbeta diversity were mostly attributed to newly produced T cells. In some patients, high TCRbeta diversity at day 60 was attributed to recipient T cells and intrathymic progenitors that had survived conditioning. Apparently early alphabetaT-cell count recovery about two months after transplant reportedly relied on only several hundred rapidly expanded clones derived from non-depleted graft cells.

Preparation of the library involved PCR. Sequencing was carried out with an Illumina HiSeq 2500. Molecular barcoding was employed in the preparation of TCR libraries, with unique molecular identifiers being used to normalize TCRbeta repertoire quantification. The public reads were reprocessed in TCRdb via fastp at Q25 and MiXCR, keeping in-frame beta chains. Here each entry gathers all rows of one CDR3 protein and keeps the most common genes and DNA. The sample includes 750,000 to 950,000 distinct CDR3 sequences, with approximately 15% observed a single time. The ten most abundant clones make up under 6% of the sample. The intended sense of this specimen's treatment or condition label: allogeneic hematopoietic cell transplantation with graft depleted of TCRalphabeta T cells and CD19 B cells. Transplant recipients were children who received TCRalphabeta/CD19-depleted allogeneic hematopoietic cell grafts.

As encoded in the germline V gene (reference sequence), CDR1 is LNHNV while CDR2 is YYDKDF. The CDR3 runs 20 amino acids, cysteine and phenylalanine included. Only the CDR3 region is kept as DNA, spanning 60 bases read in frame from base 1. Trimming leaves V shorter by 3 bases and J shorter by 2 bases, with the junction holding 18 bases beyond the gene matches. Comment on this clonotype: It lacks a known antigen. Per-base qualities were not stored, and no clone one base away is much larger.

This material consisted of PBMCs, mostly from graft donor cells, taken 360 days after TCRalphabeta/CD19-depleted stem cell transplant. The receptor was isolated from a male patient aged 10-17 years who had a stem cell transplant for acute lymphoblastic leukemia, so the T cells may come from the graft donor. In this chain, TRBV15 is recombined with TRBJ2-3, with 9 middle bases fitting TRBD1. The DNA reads TGTGCCACCAGCAGTCCCCACCGCCCGGGACAGGGCTCTCTCACAGATACGCAGTATTTT. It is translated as CATSSPHRPGQGSLTDTQYF.